The 23 T cell receptor beta chains given below trace back to one sample, sequenced in a study of blood T cell repertoires in COVID-19. The table came from immunoSEQ multiplex PCR; TCRdb's copy has only in-frame clones and leaves some out. This sample yields about 71,000 clones, of which more than 80% are seen a single time; less than 2.5% belongs to the top ten. Sample: peripheral blood. Receptors originate from a man younger than 40 with acute or convalescent COVID-19.

This chain connects TRBV9 to TRBJ1-4; a weak D match, TRBD1 (6 bases). The V and J ends lost 3 bases and 3 bases respectively, with 9 bases between them. Germline CDR1 and CDR2: SGDLS and YYNGEE. The CDR3 has 14 residues. The CDR3 sequence: CASSATGSNEKLFF. The CDR3 bases are TGTGCCAGCAGCGCTACAGGGTCTAATGAAAAACTGTTTTTT.

The chain carries TRBV5-1 and TRBJ2-5; 11 bases are shared with TRBD2. Germline V gene data show CDR1 as SGHRS and CDR2 as YFSETQ. The trim removed 3 bases at V and 6 bases at J, leaving 4 bases unmatched. The CDR3 has 14 residues. This chain's CDR3 is CASSSSGGSKTQYF. CDR3 bases: TGCGCCAGCAGCTCTAGCGGGGGGTCAAAGACCCAGTACTTC.

This clone was counted once. CDR3 coding DNA: TGTGCCAGCAGCGTATCTGGGGGGGGAGGCGGACACACAGATACGCAGTATTTT. This sequence encodes CASSVSGGGGGHTDTQYF. The rearrangement uses TRBV9 and TRBJ2-3, with 7 bases that match TRBD2. The CDR3 covers 18 residues. J was trimmed by 2 bases and V by 1 base; bases with no gene match: 13. Germline V gene lookup returns CDR1 SGDLS and CDR2 YYNGEE. The full variable domain, with the rest looked up from reference TRBV9 and TRBJ2-3, is DSGVTQTPKHLITATGQRVTLRCSPRSGDLSVYWYQQSLDQGLQFLIQYYNGEERAKGNILERFSAQQFPDLHSELNLSSLELGDSALYFCASSVSGGGGGHTDTQYFGPGTRLTVL.

CDR3 coding DNA: TGTGCCAGCAGCCTCATCTGGCGGCAGGGGCAAGAGACCCAGTACTTC. It yields the protein CASSLIWRQGQETQYF. The chain is built from TRBV4-2 and TRBJ2-5; D perhaps matches TRBD1 (6 bases). Germline assignment: CDR1 LGHNA and CDR2 YNFKEQ. Trimming took 4 bases from V and 2 from J, leaving 17 bases between them. The CDR3 loop spans 16 amino acids.

This clone was seen more than once but under ten times. Other DNA sequences in the same sample also yield this CDR3. The chain couples TRBV12-3 or TRBV12-4 to TRBJ1-1, with D possibly being TRBD1 (6 bases). The CDR3 sequence is 13 residues long. Trimming cost V 0 bases and J 4 bases, with 6 bases left between them. The CDR3 coding sequence is TGTGCCAGCAGTTTAGCAGGGGGCACTGAAGCTTTCTTT. Its protein is CASSLAGGTEAFF.

The chain has TRBV7-9 and TRBJ1-4; D not certain. The CDR3 extends over 14 amino acids. The germline CDR1 and CDR2 sequences are SEHNR and FQNEAQ (reference sequence). V was trimmed by 5 bases and J by 5 bases, leaving 12 bases between them. CDR3 in DNA: TGTGCCAGCAGCCCCGGGGAGACGAATGAAAAACTGTTTTTT. Protein sequence: CASSPGETNEKLFF.

The rearrangement joins TRBV10-3 to TRBJ2-1; 11 bases match TRBD2. This CDR3 contains 15 residues. V lost 6 bases to trimming and J lost 8 bases; unmatched junction nucleotides: 9. Germline V gene lookup returns CDR1 ENHRY and CDR2 SYGVKD. CDR3 region: CAISVSGRAWDEQFF. The CDR3 DNA sequence: TGTGCCATCAGCGTTAGCGGGAGGGCCTGGGATGAGCAGTTCTTC.

This clone was detected only a few times. V usage is TRBV29-1 and J usage is TRBJ2-7, with 10 positions matching TRBD1. Germline CDR1 and CDR2: SQVTM and ANQGSEA. V lost 5 bases and J lost 5; bases outside the gene matches: 3. The CDR3 consists of 12 residues. The CDR3 DNA is TGCAGCGTTTCTGGGACAGGGGACGAGCAGTACTTC. This sequence encodes CSVSGTGDEQYF.

The V and J genes are TRBV15 and TRBJ2-3, with D maybe TRBD1 (5 bases). In germline, CDR1 is LNHNV, CDR2 YYDKDF (reference sequence). V was trimmed by 3 bases and J by 6 bases, leaving 19 bases between them. There are 16 residues in the CDR3. The chain's CDR3 is CATSSHSLTDADTQYF. The CDR3 region has the DNA TGTGCCACCAGCAGCCACTCCCTGACAGATGCGGATACGCAGTATTTT.

On this clone: A junction end diverges from the germline sequence, so it may reflect a read error. The chain links TRBV12-3 or TRBV12-4 to TRBJ2-5; tentatively, D is TRBD2 (6 bases). The CDR3 consists of 13 residues. The CDR3 is CASGLLARETQYF. DNA for the CDR3: TGTGCCAGCGGTTTACTAGCAAGAGAGACCCAGTACTTC.

This chain connects TRBV6-5 to TRBJ1-1, with 7 bases matching TRBD1. CDR1 MNHEY and CDR2 SVGAGI come from the germline V gene. CDR3 length: 16 residues. Losses at the gene ends were 2 bases for V and 3 bases for J; bases not matched to a gene: 9. CDR3 loop: CASSYLRGALDTEAFF. The CDR3 DNA reads TGTGCCAGCAGTTACCTCAGGGGGGCCCTTGACACTGAAGCTTTCTTT.

The chain couples TRBV5-4 to TRBJ1-2, with 9 bases identical to TRBD1. V dropped 3 bases and J dropped 8; count of bases not matched to a gene: 11. The CDR3 contains 15 residues. The germline CDR1 and CDR2 sequences are SGHNT and YYREEE (reference sequence). CDR3 amino acids: CASSSPAQGALGYTF. The CDR3 region has the DNA TGTGCCAGCAGCTCCCCGGCACAGGGGGCTTTGGGCTACACCTTC.

The rearrangement uses TRBV7-2 and TRBJ2-7; the D is unclear. V lost 0 bases and J lost 7, with 19 bases in between. There are 16 residues in the CDR3. In germline, CDR1 is SGHTA, CDR2 FQGNSA. CDR3 in DNA: TGTGCCAGCAGCTTAGCTCTGGGCCTTCACTCAAGTGAGCAGTACTTC. This codes for CASSLALGLHSSEQYF.

The rearrangement joins TRBV30 to TRBJ2-1; 10 bases agree with TRBD1. The V gene end was trimmed by 1 base and the J gene end by 1 base; junction bases not matched to a gene: 1. CDR1 GTSNPN and CDR2 SVGIG come from the germline V gene (reference sequence). This CDR3 is built from 15 residues. The CDR3 sequence: CAWSEGQGSYNEQFF. Written as DNA, the CDR3 is TGTGCCTGGAGTGAGGGACAGGGGTCCTACAATGAGCAGTTCTTC.

The CDR3 DNA follows: TGTGCCAGCAGGACCGGGGTAAATGAAAAACTGTTTTTT. Its translation: CASRTGVNEKLFF. The chain couples TRBV6-5 to TRBJ1-4; D uncertain. Trimming removed 6 bases at V and 5 bases at J, with 10 bases between. CDR1 and CDR2 from the germline V gene are MNHEY and SVGAGI. This CDR3 is 13 amino acids long.

The rearrangement uses TRBV30 and TRBJ2-7, with TRBD1 as a possible D gene (6 bases). The germline V gene encodes CDR1 GTSNPN and CDR2 SVGIG (reference sequence). V was shortened by 8 bases and J by 6 bases, with 20 bases between the two germline ends. CDR3 size: 13 residues. CDR3 region: CAREGGRPGEQYF. The CDR3 bases are TGTGCCCGTGAAGGGGGAAGGCCCGGCGAGCAGTACTTC.

The chain has TRBV18 and TRBJ2-5; possible D gene TRBD2, 6 bases. V lost 0 bases, J lost 0 bases, and 11 bases lay in between. Germline V gene data show CDR1 as KGHSH and CDR2 as LQKENI. This CDR3 region has 16 residues. DNA for the CDR3: TGTGCCAGCTCACCACCGAGGGGACTGAACCAAGAGACCCAGTACTTC. Its translation: CASSPPRGLNQETQYF.

This clone was detected once. The J gene is TRBJ1-6, the V gene TRBV27; 10 nucleotides line up with TRBD1. This CDR3 region has 15 residues. V was clipped by 5 bases and J by 8 bases; unmatched bases: 6. CDR1 and CDR2 (germline): MNHEY, SMNVEV (reference sequence). CDR3 nucleotides: TGTGCCAGCAGTAGGGACAGGGGAGGAGATTCACCCCTCCACTTT. This encodes CASSRDRGGDSPLHF.

This clone was detected a few times. The rearrangement uses TRBV5-4 and TRBJ1-4; a weak D match, TRBD1 (5 bases). The length of the CDR3 is 16 residues. Trimming took off 7 bases at V and 7 bases at J, with 23 bases between the two ends. Germline values: CDR1 SGHNT, CDR2 YYREEE (reference sequence). The CDR3 here is CASPSGPGEEGEKLFF. CDR3 DNA sequence: TGTGCCAGCCCCAGCGGGCCGGGGGAGGAGGGTGAAAAACTGTTTTTT.

By sample fraction, this clone is medium-sized. The chain couples TRBV15 to TRBJ2-3, with D perhaps matching TRBD1 (6 bases). Germline values: CDR1 LNHNV, CDR2 YYDKDF (reference sequence). V was shortened by 0 bases and J by 0 bases, with 13 bases between the two germline ends. The CDR3 totals 17 residues. The CDR3 spells CATSRDEGGFSTDTQYF. DNA of the CDR3: TGTGCCACCAGCAGAGATGAAGGGGGATTTAGCACAGATACGCAGTATTTT.

The chain couples TRBV6-6 to TRBJ2-7; 9 nucleotides align to TRBD1. The trim removed 5 bases at V and 2 bases at J, leaving 10 bases unmatched. The CDR3 sequence is 16 residues long. Germline loops: CDR1 MNHNY, CDR2 SVGAGI (reference sequence). CDR3 amino acids: CASSTTTGGSPYEQYV. Written as DNA, the CDR3 is TGTGCCAGCAGTACAACCACAGGGGGCAGCCCCTACGAGCAGTACGTC.

Here the CDR3 DNA reads TGTGCCAGCAGCTTAGAGGGACAGGGTTACAATGAGCAGTTCTTC. It is translated as CASSLEGQGYNEQFF. The V gene is TRBV7-2, the J gene TRBJ2-1; 9 nucleotides match TRBD1. The V gene's germline CDR1 is SGHTA and CDR2 FQGNSA. The CDR3 consists of 15 residues. Trimming at V came to 1 base and at J to 4 bases, leaving 2 bases not matched to a gene.

The chain joins TRBV3-1 (or the pseudogene TRBV3-2) to TRBJ2-4; D uncertain. Per the germline V gene, CDR1 is LGHDT and CDR2 is YNNKEL (reference sequence). The CDR3 has 14 residues. The V end lost 3 bases, the J end lost 7 bases, and 13 bases lay between the germline ends. The CDR3 here is CASSQRQIGNIQYF. For the CDR3, the DNA is TGTGCCAGCAGCCAGAGGCAAATCGGCAACATTCAGTACTTC.